The 18 T cell receptor beta chains reported below all come from one sample, sequenced in a study of OX40 agonist ivuxolimab in advanced cancers. The assay was immunoSEQ multiplex PCR, and TCRdb's table has in-frame clones only and misses some. The data hold about 100,000 clones, with 89% observed a single time. Material: CD4+ or CD8+ T cells sorted from blood, obtained in a trial of the OX40 agonist ivuxolimab. These receptors originate from an adult with an advanced solid tumor such as melanoma, head and neck, liver or kidney cancer.

This clone has only one observation. The J gene is TRBJ2-1, the V gene TRBV7-2, with D possibly TRBD1 on 5 matching bases. The CDR3 runs 15 residues. Germline-derived CDR1 and CDR2 are SGHTA and FQGNSA. Trimming cost V 5 bases and J 7 bases, with 18 bases left between them. In DNA form, the CDR3 reads TGTGCCAGCAGCCAGAGGCAGGGTCAGGTAAATGAGCAGTTCTTC. As protein: CASSQRQGQVNEQFF.

V and J are TRBV4-2 and TRBJ2-2; D possibly corresponds to TRBD2 (5 bases). The V and J ends lost 1 base and 1 base respectively, with 13 bases between them. Germline-derived CDR1 and CDR2 are LGHNA and YNFKEQ. The length of the CDR3 is 17 residues. The CDR3 DNA sequence: TGTGCCAGCAGCCAAGTGGACTTATCCGGGAACACCGGGGAGCTGTTTTTT. Its translation is CASSQVDLSGNTGELFF.

This clone was detected only a few times. Here the CDR3 DNA reads TGTGCCAGTAGTCGTTTAGGGGAGACCCAGTACTTC. Amino acids: CASSRLGETQYF. The J gene is TRBJ2-5, the V gene TRBV19; D is unclear. From germline, CDR1 is LNHDA and CDR2 SQIVND (reference sequence). V was cut by 5 bases and J by 5 bases, with 9 bases left in between. CDR3 length: 12 amino acids.

V and J are TRBV5-4 and TRBJ2-3, with 8 positions matching TRBD2. CDR1 SGHNT and CDR2 YYREEE come from the germline V gene (reference sequence). V dropped 4 bases and J dropped 3; count of bases not matched to a gene: 7. CDR3 length equals 15 residues. The CDR3 spells CASSPTGGPTDTQYF. DNA for the CDR3: TGTGCCAGCAGCCCCACGGGGGGGCCAACAGATACGCAGTATTTT.

This chain uses TRBV5-1 with TRBJ2-1; 8 nucleotides line up with TRBD2. The CDR3 is 16 residues long. J was trimmed by 0 bases and V by 0 bases; bases with no gene match: 2. Germline V lookup: CDR1 SGHRS, CDR2 YFSETQ. The CDR3 protein is CASSLAAGGSYNEQFF. Here the CDR3 DNA reads TGCGCCAGCAGCTTGGCCGCGGGAGGCTCCTACAATGAGCAGTTCTTC.

In its sample, this clone was seen once. The chain combines TRBV27 with TRBJ2-1, with D perhaps matching TRBD2 (5 bases). Germline CDR1 and CDR2: MNHEY and SMNVEV (reference sequence). V lost 7 bases, J lost 2 bases, and 9 bases lay in between. The CDR3 covers 13 residues. The CDR3 here is CASKNGAYNEQFF. In nucleotides, the CDR3 is TGTGCCAGCAAAAACGGGGCCTACAATGAGCAGTTCTTC.

The chain is built from TRBV11-2 and TRBJ2-7; 8 bases fit TRBD2. CDR3 length equals 16 residues. Germline values: CDR1 SGHAT, CDR2 FQNNGV. J was trimmed by 5 bases and V by 4 bases; bases with no gene match: 13. Written as DNA, the CDR3 is TGTGCCAGCAGCTCCCCCCTGACTAGCGTTCTTAACGAGCAGTACTTC. Its translation is CASSSPLTSVLNEQYF.

The chain has TRBV5-1 and TRBJ2-1; no clear D. The CDR3 length is 12 residues. The germline V gene has CDR1 SGHRS and CDR2 YFSETQ. Trimming stripped 4 bases from V and 7 bases from J, with 9 bases between. The CDR3 sequence is CASSPVGNEQFF. The CDR3 DNA reads as TGCGCCAGCAGCCCCGTCGGGAATGAGCAGTTCTTC.

A single count supports this clone. The rearrangement links TRBV11-2 to TRBJ1-1; weak D call: TRBD1 (5 bases). V lost 5 bases and J 5 bases, leaving 12 bases between the germline ends. The CDR3 length is 13 residues. Germline CDR1 SGHAT, CDR2 FQNNGV. CDR3 protein: CASSEGSGTEAFF. The CDR3 DNA follows: TGTGCCAGCAGCGAGGGGTCTGGAACTGAAGCTTTCTTT.

The chain couples TRBV5-1 to TRBJ1-1, with D possibly TRBD1 on 6 matching bases. Trimming took off 4 bases at V and 6 bases at J, with 10 bases between the two ends. Per the germline V gene, CDR1 is SGHRS and CDR2 is YFSETQ. CDR3 length: 12 amino acids. The CDR3 nucleotides read TGCGCCAGCAGCAGGAAGGGGGCTGAAGCTTTCTTT. Amino acids: CASSRKGAEAFF.

J is TRBJ1-2 and V is TRBV30, with D maybe TRBD1 (5 bases). V shed 0 bases and J shed 8 bases, with 19 bases lying between them. Germline values: CDR1 GTSNPN, CDR2 SVGIG (reference sequence). The CDR3 is made up of 15 amino acids. The CDR3 nucleotides read TGTGCCTGGAGTGTAGCCCCGACAACGGGGCGAGGCTACACCTTC. Amino acid sequence: CAWSVAPTTGRGYTF. Full variable domain (rest looked up from reference TRBV30 and TRBJ1-2): SQTIHQWPATLVQPVGSPLSLECTVEGTSNPNLYWYRQAAGRGLQLLFYSVGIGQISSEVPQNLSASRPQDRQFILSSKKLLLSDSGFYLCAWSVAPTTGRGYTFGSGTRLTVV.

This sequence joins TRBV15 and TRBJ2-3; D remains ambiguous. CDR3 length equals 13 residues. Trimming shortened V by 1 base and J by 3 bases, and 5 bases separated the two germline ends. CDR1 LNHNV and CDR2 YYDKDF come from the germline V gene (reference sequence). DNA for the CDR3: TGTGCCACCAGCAGAGGACTGACAGATACGCAGTATTTT. Translation: CATSRGLTDTQYF.

The chain employs TRBV5-1 and TRBJ2-5; 8 bases map to TRBD2. Germline CDR1 and CDR2: SGHRS and YFSETQ. V gave up 0 bases and J gave up 3 bases; unmatched junction bases: 4. CDR3 length equals 15 residues. In DNA form, the CDR3 reads TGCGCCAGCAGCTTGGCGGGACTAGAAAAAGAGACCCAGTACTTC. It specifies CASSLAGLEKETQYF.

The chain carries TRBV19 and TRBJ1-4, with D maybe TRBD1 (6 bases). CDR3 size: 12 residues. Germline V gene lookup returns CDR1 LNHDA and CDR2 SQIVND (reference sequence). Trimming cost V 11 bases and J 4 bases, with 11 bases left between them. This CDR3 reads CAARGLNEKLFF. The DNA of the CDR3 is TGTGCCGCTCGGGGGCTTAATGAAAAACTGTTTTTT.

This clone was observed a single time. V gene TRBV11-2 combines with J gene TRBJ2-3, with TRBD2 identical over 7 bases. The CDR3 has 16 amino acids. Germline CDR1 is SGHAT and CDR2 is FQNNGV. The trim removed 4 bases at V and 4 bases at J, leaving 11 bases unmatched. The CDR3 DNA is TGTGCCAGCAGCTCCGTCCTCCGCGGGAGAGCAGATACGCAGTATTTT. It translates to CASSSVLRGRADTQYF.

The gene calls are TRBV19 and TRBJ1-5; 10 bases fit TRBD1. Germline V gene data show CDR1 as LNHDA and CDR2 as SQIVND (reference sequence). The CDR3 is 17 residues long. Losses at the gene ends were 5 bases for V and 2 bases for J; bases not matched to a gene: 9. In DNA, the CDR3 is TGTGCCAGTAGTCCAAGGGACAGGGGTTTGCGCAATCAGCCCCAGCATTTT. Encoded protein: CASSPRDRGLRNQPQHF.

The rearrangement links TRBV2 to TRBJ2-7; TRBD1 agrees at 7 bases. This CDR3 region has 14 residues. In germline, CDR1 is SNHLY, CDR2 FYNNEI. J lost 4 bases, V lost 5 bases, and 8 bases had no gene match. The CDR3 region is CASSRQGRGYEQYF. As DNA, the CDR3 is TGTGCCAGCAGTCGACAGGGCAGGGGATACGAGCAGTACTTC.

This chain connects TRBV5-1 to TRBJ2-1, with D possibly being TRBD1 (5 bases). CDR3 length: 15 amino acids. CDR1 is SGHRS, CDR2 YFSETQ, per germline. V was shortened by 0 bases and J by 0 bases, with 7 bases between the two germline ends. CDR3 coding DNA: TGCGCCAGCAGCTTGGAGGGGCTCTCCTACAATGAGCAGTTCTTC. This encodes CASSLEGLSYNEQFF.